Following are 15 T cell receptor beta chains from one sample sequenced in a study of response to subunit inactivated influenza vaccine. MiXCR, run by TCRdb on the RT-PCR reads, gives a single entry per CDR3 protein. The sample has some 500,000 distinct CDR3 sequences, 13% seen once. Source: PBMCs from blood, taken about 6 weeks after vaccination. These TCRs come from a man aged 45-60 years who received an inactivated influenza vaccine.

This clonotype was detected only a few times. The chain recombines TRBV6-1 with TRBJ2-5, with D maybe TRBD1 (6 bases). From germline, CDR1 is MNHNS and CDR2 SASEGT. Trimming cost V 5 bases and J 4 bases, with 14 bases left between them. The CDR3 is 14 residues long. CDR3 protein: CASSRQVQVETQYF. The DNA for the CDR3 is TGTGCCAGCAGTCGACAGGTTCAAGTAGAGACCCAGTACTTC.

This clonotype was seen a few times. The CDR3 loop reads CASSWESVEKLFF. The CDR3 nucleotides read TGTGCCAGCAGCTGGGAGTCAGTCGAAAAACTGTTTTTT. The chain has TRBV7-9 and TRBJ1-4; D ambiguous. The CDR3 is 13 residues long. CDR1 is SEHNR and CDR2 is FQNEAQ in the germline V gene (reference sequence). Trimming stripped 4 bases from V and 8 bases from J, with 11 bases between.

This clonotype was observed a few times. This chain links TRBV19 with TRBJ1-5; 9 bases fit TRBD1. The germline V gene encodes CDR1 LNHDA and CDR2 SQIVND (reference sequence). The V segment lost 6 bases and the J segment 2 bases; nucleotides outside the gene matches: 8. The CDR3 sequence is 16 residues long. The chain's CDR3 is CASSREQGAGNQPQHF. CDR3 sequence (DNA): TGTGCCAGTAGCAGAGAACAGGGGGCTGGCAATCAGCCCCAGCATTTT.

The sample holds a few counts of this clonotype. The V and J genes are TRBV12-3 or TRBV12-4 and TRBJ1-1; 9 bases agree with TRBD1. Trimming at V came to 6 bases and at J to 5 bases, leaving 7 bases not matched to a gene. This CDR3 has 14 amino acids. CDR3 DNA: TGTGCCAGCAGACAGACAGGGGGAAGGACTGAAGCTTTCTTT. The encoded protein is CASRQTGGRTEAFF.

This clonotype turned up a few times. The chain couples TRBV7-9 to TRBJ2-5, with a weak D call TRBD2 (6 bases). This CDR3 has 13 residues. Trimming shortened V by 4 bases and J by 5 bases, and 11 bases separated the two germline ends. Germline assignment: CDR1 SEHNR and CDR2 FQNEAQ (reference sequence). The CDR3 nucleotides read TGTGCCAGCAGCTCTAGCGCCGGGGAGACCCAGTACTTC. It is translated as CASSSSAGETQYF.

The V call is TRBV29-1, the J call TRBJ2-7; TRBD1 aligns across 7 bases. The germline CDR1 and CDR2 sequences are SQVTM and ANQGSEA. The CDR3 extends over 13 amino acids. V gave up 2 bases and J gave up 3 bases; unmatched junction bases: 4. The CDR3: CSVENRQGYEQYF. CDR3 DNA: TGCAGCGTTGAAAATCGACAGGGCTACGAGCAGTACTTC.

The V gene is TRBV19, the J gene TRBJ2-5, with TRBD2 matching over 7 bases. The CDR3 contains 15 residues. Looked up from germline, CDR1 is LNHDA and CDR2 is SQIVND (reference sequence). The V and J ends lost 3 bases and 5 bases, in that order; junction bases with no gene match: 9. The CDR3, as DNA: TGTGCCAGTAGTATTGGGCTAGCGGACGGGGAGACCCAGTACTTC. Its protein is CASSIGLADGETQYF.

This clonotype occurred many times. This chain joins TRBV15 and TRBJ1-6; 7 positions agree with TRBD1. J lost 7 bases, V lost 1 base, and 1 base had no gene match. CDR1 and CDR2 from the germline V gene are LNHNV and YYDKDF (reference sequence). The CDR3 loop spans 14 amino acids. The CDR3, as DNA: TGTGCCACCAGCAGAGTAGGGGGCAATTCACCCCTCCACTTT. Its translation is CATSRVGGNSPLHF.

This clonotype was observed a single time. The CDR3 DNA follows: TGTGCCAGCAGTCGGGCCGGGACAGGGGACGGCTACACCTTC. Its translation is CASSRAGTGDGYTF. V gene TRBV12-3 or TRBV12-4 combines with J gene TRBJ1-2; 10 bases match TRBD1. V gave up 5 bases and J gave up 8 bases; unmatched junction bases: 8. The CDR3 contains 14 residues.

This clonotype has more than one count but fewer than ten. The chain joins TRBV29-1 to TRBJ2-7, with 8 bases matching TRBD2. Germline V gene lookup returns CDR1 SQVTM and CDR2 ANQGSEA. The CDR3 contains 14 residues. V trimming: 7 bases; J trimming: 6 bases; junction bases outside the gene matches: 14. The CDR3 DNA follows: TGCAGCGCCTTGGATAGGCTAGCGGGTTCCGAGCAGTACTTC. This codes for CSALDRLAGSEQYF.

J is TRBJ2-3 and V is TRBV29-1, with 9 bases identical to TRBD2. Germline V CDR1 and CDR2: SQVTM, ANQGSEA. The ends lost 0 bases at V and 5 bases at J; junction bases unmatched: 9. The CDR3 length is 16 residues. CDR3 sequence (DNA): TGCAGCGTTGAAGATGTAGCGGGAGCTCGTATAGATACGCAGTATTTT. Encoded protein: CSVEDVAGARIDTQYF.

This clonotype has more than one count but fewer than ten. The rearrangement uses TRBV7-2 and TRBJ2-3; 13 nucleotides match TRBD2. V lost 5 bases, J lost 3 bases, and 5 bases stayed unmatched. Germline CDR1 is SGHTA and CDR2 is FQGNSA. The CDR3 has 16 amino acids. CDR3 in amino acids: CASSITSGGGTDTQYF. The CDR3 coding sequence is TGTGCCAGCAGCATCACTAGCGGGGGGGGGACAGATACGCAGTATTTT.

This clonotype occurred many times. The chain has TRBV4-2 and TRBJ2-1, with D perhaps assigned TRBD1 or TRBD2 (5 bases each). Germline V gene sequence: CDR1 LGHNA, CDR2 YNFKEQ. V was trimmed by 1 base and J by 0 bases, leaving 16 bases between them. CDR3 length: 18 amino acids. This CDR3 is CASSQGGSGLSSYNEQFF. The CDR3, as DNA: TGTGCCAGCAGCCAAGGGGGGAGCGGTTTGAGCTCCTACAATGAGCAGTTCTTC.

The rearrangement uses TRBV5-5 and TRBJ2-5; a possible D gene is TRBD2 (5 bases). The germline V gene encodes CDR1 SGHKS and CDR2 YYEKEE (reference sequence). Trimming shortened V by 1 base and J by 5 bases, and 12 bases separated the two germline ends. The CDR3 is 14 amino acids. CDR3 sequence reads: CASSLNSPGETQYF. For the CDR3, the DNA is TGTGCCAGCAGCTTGAACTCCCCGGGGGAGACCCAGTACTTC. The whole variable domain, remainder taken from reference TRBV5-5 and TRBJ2-5, is DAGVTQSPTHLIKTRGQQVTLRCSPISGHKSVSWYQQVLGQGPQFIFQYYEKEERGRGNFPDRFSARQFPNYSSELNVNALLLGDSALYLCASSLNSPGETQYFGPGTRLLVL.

This clonotype has a handful of counts. The chain couples TRBV27 to TRBJ2-1, with D tentatively TRBD2 (6 bases). V lost 2 bases and J 8 bases, leaving 13 bases between the germline ends. Germline-derived CDR1 and CDR2 are MNHEY and SMNVEV (reference sequence). This CDR3 is 14 amino acids long. The CDR3 DNA reads TGTGCCAGCAGTTTACTGGCAGGGAGGCATGAGCAGTTCTTC. Its translation: CASSLLAGRHEQFF.